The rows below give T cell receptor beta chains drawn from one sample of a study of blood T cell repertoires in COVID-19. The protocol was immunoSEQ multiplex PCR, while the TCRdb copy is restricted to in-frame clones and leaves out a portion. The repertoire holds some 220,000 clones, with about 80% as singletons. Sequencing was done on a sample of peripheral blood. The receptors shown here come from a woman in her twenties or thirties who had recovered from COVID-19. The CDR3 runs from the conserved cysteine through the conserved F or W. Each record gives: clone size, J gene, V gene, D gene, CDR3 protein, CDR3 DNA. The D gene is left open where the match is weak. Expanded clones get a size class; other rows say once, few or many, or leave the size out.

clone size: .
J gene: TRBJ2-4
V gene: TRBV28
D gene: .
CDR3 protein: CASSPEGRGRNIQYF
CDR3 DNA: TGTGCCAGCAGCCCCGAGGGGCGGGGGCGGAACATTCAGTACTTC

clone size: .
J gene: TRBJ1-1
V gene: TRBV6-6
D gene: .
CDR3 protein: CASSPGWMNTEAFF
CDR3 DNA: TGTGCCAGCAGTCCAGGGTGGATGAACACTGAAGCTTTCTTT

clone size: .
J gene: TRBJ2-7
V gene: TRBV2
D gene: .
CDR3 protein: CASSKGRLEQYF
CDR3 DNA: TGTGCCAGCAGTAAGGGGCGTCTAGAGCAGTACTTC

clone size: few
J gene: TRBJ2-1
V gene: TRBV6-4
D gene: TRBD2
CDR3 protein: CASSEAGDSYNEQFF
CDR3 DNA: TGTGCCAGCAGTGAAGCGGGAGACTCCTACAATGAGCAGTTCTTC

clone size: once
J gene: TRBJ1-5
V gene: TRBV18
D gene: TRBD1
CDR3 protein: CASSPPQGGRGGAQHF
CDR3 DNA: TGTGCCAGCTCACCACCCCAGGGGGGACGTGGAGGGGCCCAGCATTTT

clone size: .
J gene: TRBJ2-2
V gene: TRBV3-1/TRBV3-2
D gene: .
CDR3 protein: CASRRGTGELFF
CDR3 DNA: TGTGCCAGCAGAAGGGGAACCGGGGAGCTGTTTTTT

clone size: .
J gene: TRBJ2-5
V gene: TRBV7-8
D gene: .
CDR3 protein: CASSQRQNRQTQYF
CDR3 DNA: TGTGCCAGCAGCCAAAGACAAAACAGACAGACCCAGTACTTC

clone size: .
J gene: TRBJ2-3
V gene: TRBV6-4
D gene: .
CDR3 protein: CASSVSGITTDTQYF
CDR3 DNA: TGTGCCAGCAGTGTGTCAGGGATCACCACAGATACGCAGTATTTT

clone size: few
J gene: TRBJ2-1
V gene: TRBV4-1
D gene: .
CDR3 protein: CASSALGERAYNEQFF
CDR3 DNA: TGCGCCAGCAGCGCACTCGGCGAGCGGGCCTACAATGAGCAGTTCTTC

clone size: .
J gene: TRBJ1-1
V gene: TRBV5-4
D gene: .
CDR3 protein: CASSWGVGTPNTEAFF
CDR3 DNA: TGTGCCAGCAGCTGGGGAGTCGGGACTCCGAACACTGAAGCTTTCTTT

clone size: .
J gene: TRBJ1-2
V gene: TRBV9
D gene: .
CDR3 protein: CASSVAGGGNYGYTF
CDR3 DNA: TGTGCCAGCAGCGTAGCGGGAGGTGGCAACTATGGCTACACCTTC

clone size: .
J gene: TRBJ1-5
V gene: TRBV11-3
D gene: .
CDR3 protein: CASSLVPGLVIDQPQHF
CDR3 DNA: TGTGCCAGCAGCTTAGTACCAGGATTGGTCATCGATCAGCCCCAGCATTTT

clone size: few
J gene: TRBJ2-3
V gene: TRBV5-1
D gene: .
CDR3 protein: CASSFTSTSTDTQYF
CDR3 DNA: TGCGCCAGCAGCTTCACTTCCACTAGCACAGATACGCAGTATTTT

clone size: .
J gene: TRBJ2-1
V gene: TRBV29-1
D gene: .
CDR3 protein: CSVERQAPGQFF
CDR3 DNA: TGCAGCGTTGAACGACAGGCCCCTGGGCAGTTCTTC

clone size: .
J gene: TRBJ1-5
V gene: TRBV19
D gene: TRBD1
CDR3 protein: CASSPTGGINQPQHF
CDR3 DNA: TGTGCCAGTAGCCCGACAGGGGGGATAAATCAGCCCCAGCATTTT

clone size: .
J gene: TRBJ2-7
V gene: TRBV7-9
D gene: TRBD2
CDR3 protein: CASSSGTTSGRARYEQYF
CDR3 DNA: TGTGCCAGCAGCTCAGGTACGACTAGCGGGAGGGCCCGCTACGAGCAGTACTTC

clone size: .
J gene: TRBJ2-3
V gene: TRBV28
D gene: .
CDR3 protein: CASSHGGGGNTDTQYF
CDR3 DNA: TGTGCCAGCAGTCATGGGGGAGGCGGAAACACAGATACGCAGTATTTT

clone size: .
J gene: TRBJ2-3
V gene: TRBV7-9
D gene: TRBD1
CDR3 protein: CASSFRGPDTQYF
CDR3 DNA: TGTGCCAGCAGTTTTAGGGGGCCCGATACGCAGTATTTT

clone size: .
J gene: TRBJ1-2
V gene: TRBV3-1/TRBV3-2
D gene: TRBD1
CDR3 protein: CASSQSSLDRSLLFYGYTF
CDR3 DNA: TGTGCCAGCAGCCAAAGTTCCTTGGACAGGTCGCTTCTATTCTATGGCTACACCTTC

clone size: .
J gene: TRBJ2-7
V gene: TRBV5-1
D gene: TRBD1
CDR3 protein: CASSTGQGAYEQYF
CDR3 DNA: TGCGCCAGCTCAACGGGACAGGGGGCCTACGAGCAGTACTTC

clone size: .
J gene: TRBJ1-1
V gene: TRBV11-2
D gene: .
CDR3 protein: CASSRQLNTEAFF
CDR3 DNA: TGTGCCAGCAGCAGACAGCTAAACACTGAAGCTTTCTTT

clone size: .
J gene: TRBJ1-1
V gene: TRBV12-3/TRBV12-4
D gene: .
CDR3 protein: CATRLRNTEAFF
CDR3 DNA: TGTGCCACTCGGTTGAGGAACACTGAAGCTTTCTTT

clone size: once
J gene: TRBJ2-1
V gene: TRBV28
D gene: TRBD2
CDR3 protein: CASSFGLADNEQFF
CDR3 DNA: TGTGCCAGCAGTTTCGGACTAGCGGACAATGAGCAGTTCTTC

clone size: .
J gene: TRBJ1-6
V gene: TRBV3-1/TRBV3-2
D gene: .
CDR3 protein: CASSPARGGQESF
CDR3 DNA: TGTGCCAGCAGCCCTGCAAGGGGGGGACAAGAAAGCTTT

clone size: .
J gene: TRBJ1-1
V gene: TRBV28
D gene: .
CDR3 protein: CASTYHRGTEAFF
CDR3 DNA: TGTGCCAGCACTTACCACCGAGGCACTGAAGCTTTCTTT

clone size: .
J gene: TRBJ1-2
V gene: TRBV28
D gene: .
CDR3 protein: CASSPQGLYGYTF
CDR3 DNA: TGTGCCAGCAGCCCCCAGGGTCTCTATGGCTACACCTTC

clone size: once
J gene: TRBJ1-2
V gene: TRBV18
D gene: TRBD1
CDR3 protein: CASSDGTENGYTF
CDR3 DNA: TGTGCCAGCTCGGACGGGACAGAGAATGGCTACACCTTC

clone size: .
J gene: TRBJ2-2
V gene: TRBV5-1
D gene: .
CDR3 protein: CASSLASTGELFF
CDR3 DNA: TGCGCCAGCAGCTTAGCGAGCACCGGGGAGCTGTTTTTT

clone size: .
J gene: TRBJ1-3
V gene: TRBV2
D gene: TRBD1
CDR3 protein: CASMLRTGTGGRNTIYF
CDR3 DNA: TGTGCCAGCATGCTAAGAACCGGGACAGGGGGACGAAACACCATATATTTT

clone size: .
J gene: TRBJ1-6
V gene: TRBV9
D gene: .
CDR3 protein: CASSVNNSPLHF
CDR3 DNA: TGTGCCAGCAGCGTCAATAATTCACCCCTCCACTTT